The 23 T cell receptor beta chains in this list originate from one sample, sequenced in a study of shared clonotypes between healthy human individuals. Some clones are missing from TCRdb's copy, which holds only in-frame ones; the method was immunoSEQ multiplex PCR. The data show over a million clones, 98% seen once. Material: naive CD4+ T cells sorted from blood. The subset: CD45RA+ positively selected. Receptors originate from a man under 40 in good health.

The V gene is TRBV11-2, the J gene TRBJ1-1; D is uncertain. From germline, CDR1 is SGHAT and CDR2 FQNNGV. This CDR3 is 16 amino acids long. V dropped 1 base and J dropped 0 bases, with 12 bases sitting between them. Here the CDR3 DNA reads TGTGCCAGCAGCTTAGTAACAGTAACCTTGAACACTGAAGCTTTCTTT. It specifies CASSLVTVTLNTEAFF. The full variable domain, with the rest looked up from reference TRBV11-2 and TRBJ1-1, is EAGVAQSPRYKIIEKRQSVAFWCNPISGHATLYWYQQILGQGPKLLIQFQNNGVVDDSQLPKDRFSAERLKGVDSTLKIQPAKLEDSAVYLCASSLVTVTLNTEAFFGQGTRLTVV.

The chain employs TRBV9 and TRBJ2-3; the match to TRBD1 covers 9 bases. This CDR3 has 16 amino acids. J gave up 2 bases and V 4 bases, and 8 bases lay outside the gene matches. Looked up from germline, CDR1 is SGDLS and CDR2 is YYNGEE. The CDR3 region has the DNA TGTGCCAGCAGCCCCAGAGGGGACAGGGCCACAGATACGCAGTATTTT. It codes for CASSPRGDRATDTQYF.

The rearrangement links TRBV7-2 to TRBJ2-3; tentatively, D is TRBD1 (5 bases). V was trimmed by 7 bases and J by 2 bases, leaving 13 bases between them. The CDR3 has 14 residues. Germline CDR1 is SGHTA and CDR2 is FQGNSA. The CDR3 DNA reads TGTGCCAGCATCCAAGGGGTCTACACAGATACGCAGTATTTT. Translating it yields CASIQGVYTDTQYF.

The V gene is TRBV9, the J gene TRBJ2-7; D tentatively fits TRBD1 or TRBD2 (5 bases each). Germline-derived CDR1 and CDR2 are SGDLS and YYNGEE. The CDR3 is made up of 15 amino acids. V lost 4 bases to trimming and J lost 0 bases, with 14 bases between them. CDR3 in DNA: TGTGCCAGCAGCCCGCGAGCAGGGAGCTCCTACGAGCAGTACTTC. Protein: CASSPRAGSSYEQYF.

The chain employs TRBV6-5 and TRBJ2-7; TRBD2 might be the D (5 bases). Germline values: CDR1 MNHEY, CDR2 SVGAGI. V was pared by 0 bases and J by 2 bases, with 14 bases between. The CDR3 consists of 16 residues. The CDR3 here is CASSYSRFGVPYEQYF. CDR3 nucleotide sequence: TGTGCCAGCAGTTACTCGAGGTTCGGGGTTCCCTACGAGCAGTACTTC.

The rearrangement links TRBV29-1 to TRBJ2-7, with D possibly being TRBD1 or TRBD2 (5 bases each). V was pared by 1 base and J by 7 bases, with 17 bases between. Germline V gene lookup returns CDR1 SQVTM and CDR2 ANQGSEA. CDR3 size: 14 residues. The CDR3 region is CSVEGRDPPREQYF. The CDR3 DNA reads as TGCAGCGTTGAAGGCCGGGACCCGCCTCGGGAGCAGTACTTC.

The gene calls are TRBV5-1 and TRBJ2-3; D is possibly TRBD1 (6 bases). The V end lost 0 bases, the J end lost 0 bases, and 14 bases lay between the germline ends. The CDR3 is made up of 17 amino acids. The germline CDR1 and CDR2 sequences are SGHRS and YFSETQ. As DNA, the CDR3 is TGCGCCAGCAGCTTGGCCGCGCGGACAGATAGCACAGATACGCAGTATTTT. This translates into CASSLAARTDSTDTQYF.

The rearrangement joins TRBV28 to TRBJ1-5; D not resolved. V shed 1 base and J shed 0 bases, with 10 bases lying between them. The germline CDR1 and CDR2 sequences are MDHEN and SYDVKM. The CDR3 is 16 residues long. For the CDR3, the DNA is TGTGCCAGCAGTTTATTACACCGGTCTAGCAATCAGCCCCAGCATTTT. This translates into CASSLLHRSSNQPQHF.

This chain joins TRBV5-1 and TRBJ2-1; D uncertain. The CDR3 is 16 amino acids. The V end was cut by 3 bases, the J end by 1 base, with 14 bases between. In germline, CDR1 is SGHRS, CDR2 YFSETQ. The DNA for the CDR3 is TGCGCCAGCAGCTCCGTGCCAGCACGATCCTACAATGAGCAGTTCTTC. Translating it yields CASSSVPARSYNEQFF.

The CDR3 nucleotides read TGTGCCAACCCCCCTCCGGGACAGGAAAACCACAATGAGCAGTTCTTC. This gives the protein CANPPPGQENHNEQFF. The V gene is TRBV27, the J gene TRBJ2-1; 8 bases align to TRBD1. The V segment lost 10 bases and the J segment 5 bases; nucleotides outside the gene matches: 16. CDR3 length equals 16 residues. The germline gives CDR1 MNHEY, CDR2 SMNVEV (reference sequence).

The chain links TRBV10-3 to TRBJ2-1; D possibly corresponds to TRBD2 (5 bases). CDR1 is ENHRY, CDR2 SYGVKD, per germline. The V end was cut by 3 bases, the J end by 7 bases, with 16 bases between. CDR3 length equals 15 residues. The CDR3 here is CAISDGKGGLNEQFF. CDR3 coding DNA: TGTGCCATCAGTGACGGGAAAGGCGGGCTTAATGAGCAGTTCTTC.

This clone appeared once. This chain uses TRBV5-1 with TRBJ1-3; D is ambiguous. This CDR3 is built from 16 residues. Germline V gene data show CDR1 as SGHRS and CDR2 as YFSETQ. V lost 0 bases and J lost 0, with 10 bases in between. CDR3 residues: CASSLDVVLSGNTIYF. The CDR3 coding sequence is TGCGCCAGCAGCTTGGATGTAGTCCTCTCTGGAAACACCATATATTTT.

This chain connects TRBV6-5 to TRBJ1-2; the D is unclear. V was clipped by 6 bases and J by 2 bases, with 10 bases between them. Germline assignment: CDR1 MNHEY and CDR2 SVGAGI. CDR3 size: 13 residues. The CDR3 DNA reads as TGTGCCAGCAGCCGAGCACGAAACTATGGCTACACCTTC. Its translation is CASSRARNYGYTF.

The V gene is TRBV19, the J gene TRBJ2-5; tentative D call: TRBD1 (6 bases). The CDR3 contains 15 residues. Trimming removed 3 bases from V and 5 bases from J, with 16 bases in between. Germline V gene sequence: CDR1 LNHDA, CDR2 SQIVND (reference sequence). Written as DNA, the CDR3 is TGTGCCAGTAGTATCTCAGGGGTCACGCGGGAGACCCAGTACTTC. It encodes CASSISGVTRETQYF.

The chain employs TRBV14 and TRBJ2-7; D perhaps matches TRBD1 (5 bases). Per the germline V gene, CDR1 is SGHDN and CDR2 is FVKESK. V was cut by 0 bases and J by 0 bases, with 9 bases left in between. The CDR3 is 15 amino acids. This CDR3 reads CASSQEKGNSYEQYF. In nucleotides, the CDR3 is TGTGCCAGCAGCCAAGAAAAGGGGAACTCCTACGAGCAGTACTTC.

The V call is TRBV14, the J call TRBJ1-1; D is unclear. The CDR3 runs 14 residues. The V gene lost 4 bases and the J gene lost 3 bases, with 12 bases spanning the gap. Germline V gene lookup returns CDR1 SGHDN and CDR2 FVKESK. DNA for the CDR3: TGTGCCAGCAGCCTAGGAAGCCGCTACACTGAAGCTTTCTTT. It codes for CASSLGSRYTEAFF.

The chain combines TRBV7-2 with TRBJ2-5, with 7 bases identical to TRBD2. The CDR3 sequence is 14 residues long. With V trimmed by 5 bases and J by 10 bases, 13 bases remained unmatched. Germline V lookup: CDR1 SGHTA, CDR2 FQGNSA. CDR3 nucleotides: TGTGCCAGCAGCCGACTAGCCGGGGGAGGGGACCAGTACTTC. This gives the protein CASSRLAGGGDQYF.

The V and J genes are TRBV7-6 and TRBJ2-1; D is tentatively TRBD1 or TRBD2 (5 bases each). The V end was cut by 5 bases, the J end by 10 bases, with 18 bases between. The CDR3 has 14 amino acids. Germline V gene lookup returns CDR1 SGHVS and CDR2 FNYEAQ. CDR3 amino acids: CASSTGTGTREQFF. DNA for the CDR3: TGTGCCAGCAGCACCGGGACGGGTACTCGGGAGCAGTTCTTC.

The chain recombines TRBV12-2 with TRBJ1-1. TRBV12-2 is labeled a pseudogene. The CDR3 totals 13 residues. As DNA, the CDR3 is TGTGCAAGTCGATCGGAGGGGTTGGTTGAAGCTTTCTTT. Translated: CASRSEGLVEAFF.

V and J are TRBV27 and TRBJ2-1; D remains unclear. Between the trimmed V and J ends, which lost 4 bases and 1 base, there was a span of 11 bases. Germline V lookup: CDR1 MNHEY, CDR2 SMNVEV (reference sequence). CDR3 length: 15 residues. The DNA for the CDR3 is TGTGCCAGCAGTTCCCGCTCCAGATCCTACAATGAGCAGTTCTTC. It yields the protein CASSSRSRSYNEQFF.

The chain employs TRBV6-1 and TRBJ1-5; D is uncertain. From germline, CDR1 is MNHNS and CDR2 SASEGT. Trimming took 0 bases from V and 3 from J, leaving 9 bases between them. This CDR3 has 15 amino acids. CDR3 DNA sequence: TGTGCCAGCAGTGAAGCCGCGCAGTACAATCAGCCCCAGCATTTT. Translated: CASSEAAQYNQPQHF.

CDR3 nucleotides: TGTGCCAGCAGCTTTAGGACAGGCGGCAATCAGCCCCAGCATTTT. Translation gives CASSFRTGGNQPQHF. V is TRBV5-6 and J is TRBJ1-5, with 7 bases aligning to TRBD1. Germline CDR1 SGHDT, CDR2 YYEEEE. The V segment lost 2 bases and the J segment 2 bases; nucleotides outside the gene matches: 4. The CDR3 has 15 amino acids.

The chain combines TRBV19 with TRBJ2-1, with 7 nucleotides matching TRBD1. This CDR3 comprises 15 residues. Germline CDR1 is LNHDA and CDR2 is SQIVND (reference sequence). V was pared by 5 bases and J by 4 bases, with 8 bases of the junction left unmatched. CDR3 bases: TGTGCCAGTAGTCCGACAGGGCTTTCGTACAATGAGCAGTTCTTC. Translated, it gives CASSPTGLSYNEQFF.